This entry lists 25 T cell receptor beta chains sequenced from one sample in a study of shared clonotypes between healthy human individuals (dated by TCRdb to 2020 to 2021). CD8 naive samples were CD45RO-negative cells positively selected for CCR7, giving a CD45RA+CCR7+ population that excluded TemRA cells. The library was prepared using the immunoSEQ multiplex PCR assay. The clones in this table, taken by TCRdb from immuneACCESS, are in-frame only. Not every clone is retained; where verified, under half of the shortfall comes from an unresolved V gene, and the cause of the rest is unknown. The sample data list around 2.1 million clones, and 93% of these were observed just once. Under 2% of the sample is taken by the ten largest. Specimen: naive CD8+ T cells from PBMCs. The cell subset or site label on this specimen signifies: CD45RA+CCR7+. The receptors come from a man between 18 and 29 years old in good health. Some clones in this sample may be carry-over from other donors' samples.

This rearrangement joins TRBV5-1 to TRBJ1-1; tentative D call: TRBD1 (6 bases). V was pared by 4 bases and J by 2 bases, with 12 bases between. Per the germline V gene, CDR1 is SGHRS and CDR2 is YFSETQ. This CDR3 has 14 amino acids. The CDR3 coding sequence is TGCGCCAGCAGCATTACAGGGTCTAACACTGAAGCTTTCTTT. This translates into CASSITGSNTEAFF.

The CDR3 DNA sequence: TGTGCCAGCAGTTTCGGGGAGGGAGACAATGAGCAGTTCTTC. This codes for CASSFGEGDNEQFF. This sequence joins TRBV6-5 and TRBJ2-1; 7 bases fit TRBD2. V gave up 4 bases and J gave up 5 bases; unmatched junction bases: 5. Per the germline V gene, CDR1 is MNHEY and CDR2 is SVGAGI. The CDR3 is 14 residues long.

The chain combines TRBV7-2 with TRBJ1-2, with D possibly matching TRBD1 (5 bases). The CDR3 contains 14 residues. In germline, CDR1 is SGHTA, CDR2 FQGNSA. The V end was cut by 2 bases, the J end by 8 bases, with 15 bases between. The CDR3 spells CASSLILGARGYTF. In DNA form, the CDR3 reads TGTGCCAGCAGCTTAATTCTTGGGGCAAGGGGCTACACCTTC.

This chain uses TRBV9 with TRBJ2-3; tentative D call: TRBD1 (6 bases). CDR1 is SGDLS and CDR2 is YYNGEE in the germline V gene. V gave up 3 bases and J gave up 7 bases, with 15 bases separating them. The CDR3 extends over 14 amino acids. The CDR3 protein is CASSGDTTPYTQYF. As DNA, the CDR3 is TGTGCCAGCAGCGGGGACACGACACCATATACGCAGTATTTT.

Worth noting for this clone: Distinct nucleotide sequences in the sample also encode this CDR3. The chain joins TRBV18 to TRBJ2-1; 11 positions agree with TRBD2. The V gene end was trimmed by 0 bases and the J gene end by 2 bases; junction bases not matched to a gene: 3. The CDR3 consists of 17 residues. Germline V gives CDR1 KGHSH, CDR2 LQKENI. The CDR3 DNA follows: TGTGCCAGCTCACCACCGAGACTAGCGGGGACCTACAATGAGCAGTTCTTC. It codes for CASSPPRLAGTYNEQFF.

The V call is TRBV29-1, the J call TRBJ1-1, with D unresolved. CDR1 SQVTM and CDR2 ANQGSEA come from the germline V gene. V was trimmed by 4 bases and J by 4 bases, leaving 16 bases between them. The CDR3 is 14 amino acids. CDR3 in DNA: TGCAGCGTTGTCCTGGAGGGATGGGGCACTGAAGCTTTCTTT. Its translation is CSVVLEGWGTEAFF.

The V and J genes are TRBV29-1 and TRBJ2-1; 8 nucleotides line up with TRBD2. V was pared by 7 bases and J by 7 bases, with 15 bases of the junction left unmatched. The length of the CDR3 is 15 residues. Germline V CDR1 and CDR2: SQVTM, ANQGSEA. CDR3 sequence (DNA): TGCAGCGCCCAACTTGGCGGGAGGAGGGCTAATGAGCAGTTCTTC. Protein sequence: CSAQLGGRRANEQFF.

A note on this clone: The sample carries other DNA sequences with the same CDR3. The genes are TRBV9 and TRBJ2-7; 8 nucleotides align to TRBD1. Germline V gives CDR1 SGDLS, CDR2 YYNGEE. Losses at the gene ends were 0 bases for V and 2 bases for J; bases not matched to a gene: 1. There are 14 residues in the CDR3. The CDR3 reads CASSVEGQAYEQYF. CDR3 nucleotides: TGTGCCAGCAGCGTAGAGGGACAGGCCTACGAGCAGTACTTC.

Comments on this clone: This sample includes further DNA sequences coding for the same CDR3. The V call is TRBV27, the J call TRBJ2-7; no definite D call. The CDR3 consists of 13 residues. Trimming took 2 bases from V and 3 from J, leaving 8 bases between them. CDR1 is MNHEY and CDR2 is SMNVEV in the germline V gene (reference sequence). As DNA, the CDR3 is TGTGCCAGCAGTTTAACGGCGTTCTACGAGCAGTACTTC. It codes for CASSLTAFYEQYF.

This clone appeared a single time. The rearrangement joins TRBV9 to TRBJ2-3; 10 bases are a match to TRBD2. The germline V gene encodes CDR1 SGDLS and CDR2 YYNGEE. V shed 4 bases and J 3 bases; nucleotides not matched to a gene: 5. The CDR3 runs 15 residues. The CDR3 reads CASSIRTSGTDTQYF. In DNA form, the CDR3 reads TGTGCCAGCAGCATTCGGACTAGCGGAACAGATACGCAGTATTTT.

This clone has ten or more counts. Other DNA sequences within the sample encode an identical CDR3. The rearrangement uses TRBV14 and TRBJ1-1; D uncertain. This CDR3 contains 12 residues. Germline V gene lookup returns CDR1 SGHDN and CDR2 FVKESK. Trimming took 1 base from V and 7 from J, leaving 7 bases between them. The CDR3 coding sequence is TGTGCCAGCAGCCAAGTTCAAGGTGAAGCTTTCTTT. Its translation is CASSQVQGEAFF.

The rearrangement links TRBV4-1 to TRBJ2-7, with TRBD1 matching 7 bases. The CDR3 has 17 amino acids. Germline V gene data show CDR1 as MGHRA and CDR2 as YSYEKL. J lost 0 bases, V lost 0 bases, and 8 bases had no gene match. The CDR3 sequence is CASSQDFTGAFSYEQYF. DNA of the CDR3: TGCGCCAGCAGCCAAGATTTTACAGGGGCCTTCTCCTACGAGCAGTACTTC.

The chain joins TRBV5-4 to TRBJ2-6; TRBD1 agrees at 9 bases. From germline, CDR1 is SGHNT and CDR2 YYREEE (reference sequence). Trimming took 4 bases from V and 1 from J; bases not matched to a gene: 12. The CDR3 loop spans 19 amino acids. Written as DNA, the CDR3 is TGTGCCAGCAGCCCCCAAAGGGGGACAGGGAGGTCTGGGGCCAACGTCCTGACTTTC. It encodes CASSPQRGTGRSGANVLTF.

The V gene is TRBV11-2, the J gene TRBJ2-3, with D unresolved. CDR1 is SGHAT, CDR2 FQNNGV, per germline. The CDR3 runs to 12 residues. Trimming stripped 4 bases from V and 6 bases from J, with 8 bases between. The CDR3, as DNA: TGTGCCAGCAGCTCCCCAGCGGATACGCAGTATTTT. Translation: CASSSPADTQYF.

The chain has TRBV5-8 and TRBJ1-3; perhaps TRBD1 as D (6 bases). The CDR3 runs to 13 residues. Per the germline V gene, CDR1 is SGHTS and CDR2 is YDEGEE. Trimming left V 7 bases short and J 4 bases short, with 12 bases between. The CDR3 spells CASGGRVGNTIYF. CDR3 DNA: TGTGCCAGCGGGGGCCGCGTCGGAAACACCATATATTTT.

The chain is built from TRBV11-2 and TRBJ2-7; tentatively, D is TRBD1 (5 bases). Looked up from germline, CDR1 is SGHAT and CDR2 is FQNNGV. The CDR3 loop spans 16 amino acids. V was cut by 5 bases and J by 2 bases, with 19 bases left in between. CDR3 residues: CASSGRQPGWAYEQYF. Written as DNA, the CDR3 is TGTGCCAGCAGCGGAAGGCAGCCAGGGTGGGCCTACGAGCAGTACTTC.

This clone was observed once. V is TRBV27 and J is TRBJ1-4; 7 positions agree with TRBD1. Looked up from germline, CDR1 is MNHEY and CDR2 is SMNVEV (reference sequence). V lost 6 bases, J lost 4 bases, and 8 bases stayed unmatched. CDR3 length: 15 amino acids. Here the CDR3 reads CASSRDSQNNEKLFF. CDR3 bases: TGTGCCAGCAGCCGGGACAGTCAAAATAATGAAAAACTGTTTTTT.

The chain joins TRBV5-1 to TRBJ2-7; 9 nucleotides agree with TRBD2. CDR1 SGHRS and CDR2 YFSETQ come from the germline V gene. The V and J ends lost 0 bases and 2 bases, in that order; junction bases with no gene match: 6. The CDR3 is 16 amino acids. The CDR3 nucleotides read TGCGCCAGCAGCTTGGGACTAGCGGACTCCCCCTACGAGCAGTACTTC. It specifies CASSLGLADSPYEQYF.

The chain couples TRBV5-5 to TRBJ1-2, with a weak D call TRBD1 (6 bases). This CDR3 comprises 15 residues. V lost 2 bases to trimming and J lost 6 bases, with 17 bases between them. From germline, CDR1 is SGHKS and CDR2 YYEKEE (reference sequence). CDR3 residues: CASSFDPTGKDGYTF. CDR3 bases: TGTGCCAGCAGCTTTGACCCAACAGGGAAAGATGGCTACACCTTC.

This clone was detected a few times. The chain uses TRBV30 and TRBJ1-5; D might be TRBD1 (5 bases). The germline V gene encodes CDR1 GTSNPN and CDR2 SVGIG (reference sequence). V dropped 3 bases and J dropped 4 bases, with 7 bases sitting between them. The CDR3 covers 12 residues. DNA of the CDR3: TGTGCCTGGAGCGGGGGAAATCAGCCCCAGCATTTT. This gives the protein CAWSGGNQPQHF.

As regards this clone: The sample carries other DNA sequences with the same CDR3. The chain employs TRBV9 and TRBJ2-2, with a tentative D call TRBD2 (5 bases). This CDR3 is 14 amino acids long. In germline, CDR1 is SGDLS, CDR2 YYNGEE. V shed 2 bases and J shed 5 bases, with 10 bases lying between them. The DNA for the CDR3 is TGTGCCAGCAGCGTGGGGAGTGGGACCGGGGAGCTGTTTTTT. Translated: CASSVGSGTGELFF.

The V and J genes are TRBV6-1 and TRBJ2-1; 8 positions match TRBD1. V shed 3 bases and J 6 bases; nucleotides not matched to a gene: 7. The germline CDR1 and CDR2 sequences are MNHNS and SASEGT. The CDR3 extends over 15 amino acids. As DNA, the CDR3 is TGTGCCAGCAGTGACGACAGGGGATGGGGCAATGAGCAGTTCTTC. Amino acids: CASSDDRGWGNEQFF.

The gene calls are TRBV11-3 and TRBJ2-1, with D hard to call. The CDR3 has 17 amino acids. The germline CDR1 and CDR2 sequences are SGHNT and YENEEA. V was shortened by 2 bases and J by 0 bases, with 14 bases between the two germline ends. CDR3 region: CASSLTPPRSSYNEQFF. In DNA form, the CDR3 reads TGTGCCAGCAGCTTAACCCCCCCCCGGAGCTCCTACAATGAGCAGTTCTTC.

The chain couples TRBV13 to TRBJ2-1; TRBD1 aligns across 9 bases. The CDR3 loop spans 12 amino acids. Germline V CDR1 and CDR2: PRHDT, FYEKMQ (reference sequence). V was pared by 6 bases and J by 8 bases, with 2 bases of the junction left unmatched. The CDR3 sequence: CASRDRGHEQFF. The CDR3 bases are TGTGCCAGCAGGGACAGGGGCCATGAGCAGTTCTTC.

The chain combines TRBV6-1 with TRBJ2-1, with TRBD2 identical over 7 bases. This CDR3 has 13 amino acids. Trimming removed 3 bases from V and 10 bases from J; junction bases left unmatched: 6. Germline values: CDR1 MNHNS, CDR2 SASEGT. CDR3 amino acids: CASSEGLRNEQFF. The CDR3 DNA sequence: TGTGCCAGCAGTGAGGGACTAAGGAACGAGCAGTTCTTC.